Sequencing of this T cell receptor (beta chain) was carried out in a study of neurological immune-mediated disorders. The cDNA came from 5'RACE with 10-nucleotide random UMIs. MiXCR was run by TCRdb on the 5' RACE reads, yielding one entry per CDR3 protein. The data hold tens of thousands of distinct CDR3 sequences, with roughly 10% observed a single time. General study findings and limits: Multiple sclerosis, the disease with the least TCR clonal expansion, fell below healthy controls, whereas HTLV-1-associated myelopathy showed the most.

Germline-derived CDR1 and CDR2 are SEHNR and FQNEAQ (reference sequence). The CDR3 spans 14 residues. Unsorted libraries used 2 million PBMCs kept at -80 degrees C. Ten or more counts support this clonotype. The antigen is undetermined. Germline and junction disagree at one end, which may indicate a read error. The sequencing input was PBMCs. V and J are TRBV7-9 and TRBJ2-6; a weak D match, TRBD1 (5 bases). This TCR derives from a man in his 60s in good health. The CDR3 DNA reads as TGTGCCAGCAGTATAGGGGCTGGCGCCAACGTCCTGACTTTC. This sequence encodes CASSIGAGANVLTF.